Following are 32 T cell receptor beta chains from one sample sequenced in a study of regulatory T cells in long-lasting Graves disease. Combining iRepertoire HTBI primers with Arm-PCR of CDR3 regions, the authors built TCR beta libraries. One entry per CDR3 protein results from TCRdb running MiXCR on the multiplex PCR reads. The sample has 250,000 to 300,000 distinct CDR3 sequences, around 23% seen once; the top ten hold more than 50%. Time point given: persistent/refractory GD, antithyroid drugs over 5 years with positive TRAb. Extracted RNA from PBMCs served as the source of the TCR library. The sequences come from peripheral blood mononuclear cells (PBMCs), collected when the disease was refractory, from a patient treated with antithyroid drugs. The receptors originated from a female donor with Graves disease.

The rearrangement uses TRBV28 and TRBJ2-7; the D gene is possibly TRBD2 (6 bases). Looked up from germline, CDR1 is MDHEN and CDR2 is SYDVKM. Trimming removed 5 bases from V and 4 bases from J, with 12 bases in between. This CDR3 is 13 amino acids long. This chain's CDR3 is CASSHGSRYEQYF. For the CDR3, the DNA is TGTGCCAGCAGTCACGGGAGTCGGTACGAGCAGTACTTC.

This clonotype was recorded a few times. The CDR3 DNA reads TGTGCCAGCAGTTACCTGTCAGGGGGAGAGGATACGCAGTATTTT. The encoded protein is CASSYLSGGEDTQYF. This sequence joins TRBV6-5 and TRBJ2-3; 7 bases match TRBD1. The germline CDR1 and CDR2 sequences are MNHEY and SVGAGI. The junction had 8 bases not matched to a gene; V was cut back by 2 bases and J by 6 bases. There are 15 residues in the CDR3.

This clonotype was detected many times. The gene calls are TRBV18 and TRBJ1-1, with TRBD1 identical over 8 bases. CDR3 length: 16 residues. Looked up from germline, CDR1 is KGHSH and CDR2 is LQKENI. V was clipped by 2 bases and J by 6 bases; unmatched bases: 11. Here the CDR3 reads CASSPIRRTGIAEAFF. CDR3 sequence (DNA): TGTGCCAGCTCACCAATCAGAAGGACAGGGATCGCTGAAGCTTTCTTT.

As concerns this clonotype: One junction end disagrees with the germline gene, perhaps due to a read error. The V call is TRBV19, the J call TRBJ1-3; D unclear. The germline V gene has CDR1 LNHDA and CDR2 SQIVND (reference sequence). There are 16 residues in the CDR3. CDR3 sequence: CASTKRTASSGDTIYF. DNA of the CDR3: TGTGCCAGTACAAAGCGGACGGCCAGCTCTGGAGACACCATATATTTT.

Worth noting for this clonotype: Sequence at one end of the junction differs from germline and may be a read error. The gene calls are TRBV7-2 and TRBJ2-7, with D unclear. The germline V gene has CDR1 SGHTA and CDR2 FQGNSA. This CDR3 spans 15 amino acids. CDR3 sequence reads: CANSLVGIPPYEQYF. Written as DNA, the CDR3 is TGTGCCAACAGCTTAGTGGGCATCCCCCCCTACGAGCAGTACTTC.

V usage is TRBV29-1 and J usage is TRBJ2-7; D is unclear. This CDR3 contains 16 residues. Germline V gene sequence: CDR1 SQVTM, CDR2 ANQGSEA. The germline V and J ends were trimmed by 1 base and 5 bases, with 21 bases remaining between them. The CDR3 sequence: CSVEAESVGPFDEQYF. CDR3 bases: TGCAGCGTTGAAGCGGAGTCCGTTGGGCCCTTCGACGAGCAGTACTTC.

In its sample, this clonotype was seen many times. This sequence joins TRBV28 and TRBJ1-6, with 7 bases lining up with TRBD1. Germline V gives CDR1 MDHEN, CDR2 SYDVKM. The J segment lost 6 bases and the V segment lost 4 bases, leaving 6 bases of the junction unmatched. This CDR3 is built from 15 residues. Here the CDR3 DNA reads TGTGCCAGCAGTTCCCCGGGACAGTTTAATTCACCCCTCCACTTT. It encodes CASSSPGQFNSPLHF.

CDR3 nucleotides: TGCAGTGCTAGGGACAGGGCCGGCCAAGAGACCCAGTACTTC. The encoded protein is CSARDRAGQETQYF. The chain recombines TRBV20-1 with TRBJ2-5; TRBD1 matches at 8 bases. V gave up 3 bases and J gave up 1 base; unmatched junction bases: 4. The CDR3 has 14 residues. Germline V gene data show CDR1 as DFQATT and CDR2 as SNEGSKA (reference sequence).

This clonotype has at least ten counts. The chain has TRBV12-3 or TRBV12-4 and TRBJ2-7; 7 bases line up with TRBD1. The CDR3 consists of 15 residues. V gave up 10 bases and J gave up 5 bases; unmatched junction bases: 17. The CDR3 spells CATSRRDSGVHEQYF. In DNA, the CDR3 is TGTGCCACGTCCCGAAGGGACAGTGGGGTTCACGAGCAGTACTTC.

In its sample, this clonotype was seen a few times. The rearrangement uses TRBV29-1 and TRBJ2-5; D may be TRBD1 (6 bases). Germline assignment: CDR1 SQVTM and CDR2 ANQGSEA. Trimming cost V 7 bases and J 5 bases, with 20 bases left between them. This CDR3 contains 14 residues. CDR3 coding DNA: TGCAGCGCAACTAGGACAACTCAGGGGGAGACCCAGTACTTC. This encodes CSATRTTQGETQYF. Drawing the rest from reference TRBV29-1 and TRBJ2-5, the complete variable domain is SAVISQKPSRDICQRGTSLTIQCQVDSQVTMMFWYRQQPGQSLTLIATANQGSEATYESGFVIDKFPISRPNLTFSTLTVSNMSPEDSSIYLCSATRTTQGETQYFGPGTRLLVL.

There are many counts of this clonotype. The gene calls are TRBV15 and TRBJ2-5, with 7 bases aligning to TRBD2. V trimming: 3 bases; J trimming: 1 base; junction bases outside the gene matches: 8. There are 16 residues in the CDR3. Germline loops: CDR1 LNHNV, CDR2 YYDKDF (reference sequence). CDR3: CATSSVKGGRQETQYF. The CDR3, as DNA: TGTGCCACCAGCAGCGTCAAGGGAGGGCGCCAAGAGACCCAGTACTTC.

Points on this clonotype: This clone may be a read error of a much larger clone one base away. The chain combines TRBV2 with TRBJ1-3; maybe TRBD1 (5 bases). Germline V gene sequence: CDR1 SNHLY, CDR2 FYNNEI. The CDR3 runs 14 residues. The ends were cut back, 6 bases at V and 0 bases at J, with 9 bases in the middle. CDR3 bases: TGTGCCAGCAGCAGGGACCACTCTGGAAACACCATATATTTT. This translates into CASSRDHSGNTIYF.

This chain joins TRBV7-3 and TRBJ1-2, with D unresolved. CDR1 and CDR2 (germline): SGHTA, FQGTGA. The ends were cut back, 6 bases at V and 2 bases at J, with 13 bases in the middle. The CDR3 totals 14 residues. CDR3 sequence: CASRSLDGNYGYTF. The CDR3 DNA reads TGTGCCAGCAGGTCCCTGGACGGCAACTATGGCTACACCTTC.

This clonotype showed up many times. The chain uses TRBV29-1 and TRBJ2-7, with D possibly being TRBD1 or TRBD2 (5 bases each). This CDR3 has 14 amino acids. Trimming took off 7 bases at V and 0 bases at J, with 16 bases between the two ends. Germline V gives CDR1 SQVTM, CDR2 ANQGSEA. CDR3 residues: CSDQSGRHSYEQYF. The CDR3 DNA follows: TGCAGCGACCAGTCGGGACGGCACTCCTACGAGCAGTACTTC.

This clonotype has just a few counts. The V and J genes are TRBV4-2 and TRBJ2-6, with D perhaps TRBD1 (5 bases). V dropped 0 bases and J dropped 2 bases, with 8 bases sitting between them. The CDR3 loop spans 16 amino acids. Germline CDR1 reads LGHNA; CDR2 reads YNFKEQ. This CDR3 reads CASSQDQGTGANVLTF. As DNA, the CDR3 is TGTGCCAGCAGCCAAGATCAGGGCACTGGGGCCAACGTCCTGACTTTC.

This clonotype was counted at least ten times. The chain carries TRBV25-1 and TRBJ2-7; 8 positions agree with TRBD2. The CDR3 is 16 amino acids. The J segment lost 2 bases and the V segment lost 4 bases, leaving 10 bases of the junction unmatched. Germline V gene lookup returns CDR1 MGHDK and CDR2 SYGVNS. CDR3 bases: TGTGCCAGCAGTGGTAGGACTAGCCTCTTACCCTACGAGCAGTACTTC. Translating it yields CASSGRTSLLPYEQYF.

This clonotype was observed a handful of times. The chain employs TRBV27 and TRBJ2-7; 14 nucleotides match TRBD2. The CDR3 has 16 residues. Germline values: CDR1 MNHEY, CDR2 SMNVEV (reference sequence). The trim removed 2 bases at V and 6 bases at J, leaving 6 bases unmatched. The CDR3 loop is CASSLTTSGRVSEQYF. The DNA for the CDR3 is TGTGCCAGCAGTTTAACGACTAGCGGGAGGGTGAGCGAGCAGTACTTC.

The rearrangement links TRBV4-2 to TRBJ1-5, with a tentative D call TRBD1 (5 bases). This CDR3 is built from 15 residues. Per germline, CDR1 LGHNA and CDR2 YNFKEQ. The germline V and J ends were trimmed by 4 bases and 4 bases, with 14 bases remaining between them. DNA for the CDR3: TGTGCCAGCAGCCTTATGCCGGGGGATAATCAGCCCCAGCATTTT. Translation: CASSLMPGDNQPQHF.

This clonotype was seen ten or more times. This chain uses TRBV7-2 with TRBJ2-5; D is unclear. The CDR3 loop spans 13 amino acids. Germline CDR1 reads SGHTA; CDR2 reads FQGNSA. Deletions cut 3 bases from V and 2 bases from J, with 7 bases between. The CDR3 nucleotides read TGTGCCAGCAGCTTCGACGAACAAGAGACCCAGTACTTC. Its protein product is CASSFDEQETQYF.

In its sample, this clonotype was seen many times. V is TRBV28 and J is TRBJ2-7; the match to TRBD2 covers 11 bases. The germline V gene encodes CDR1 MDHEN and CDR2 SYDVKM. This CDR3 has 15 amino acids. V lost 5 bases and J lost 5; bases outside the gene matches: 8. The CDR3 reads CASSHNSGRVNEQYF. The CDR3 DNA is TGTGCCAGCAGTCACAATAGCGGGAGGGTCAACGAGCAGTACTTC.

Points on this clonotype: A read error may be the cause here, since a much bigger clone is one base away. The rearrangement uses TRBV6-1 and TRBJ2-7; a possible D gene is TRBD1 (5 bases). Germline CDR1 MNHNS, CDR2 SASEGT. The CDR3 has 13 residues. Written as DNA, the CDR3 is TGTGGCAGCAGTGAAGGCAGGGCCTACGAGCAGTACTTC. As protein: CGSSEGRAYEQYF.

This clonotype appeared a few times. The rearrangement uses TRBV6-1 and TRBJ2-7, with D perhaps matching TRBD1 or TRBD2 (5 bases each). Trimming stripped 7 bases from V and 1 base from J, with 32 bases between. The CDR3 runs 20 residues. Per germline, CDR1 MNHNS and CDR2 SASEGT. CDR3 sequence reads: CASIVTGTDDFFLRSYEQYF. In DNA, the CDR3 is TGTGCCAGCATTGTAACCGGGACCGACGACTTCTTCCTACGGTCCTACGAGCAGTACTTC.

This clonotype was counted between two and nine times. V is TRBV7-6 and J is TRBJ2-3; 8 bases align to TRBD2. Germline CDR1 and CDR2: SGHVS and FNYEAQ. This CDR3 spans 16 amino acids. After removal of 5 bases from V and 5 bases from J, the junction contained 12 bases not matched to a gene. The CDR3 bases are TGTGCCAGCAGCCCGACAGCGGGAGCAGGAAAAGATACGCAGTATTTT. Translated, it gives CASSPTAGAGKDTQYF.

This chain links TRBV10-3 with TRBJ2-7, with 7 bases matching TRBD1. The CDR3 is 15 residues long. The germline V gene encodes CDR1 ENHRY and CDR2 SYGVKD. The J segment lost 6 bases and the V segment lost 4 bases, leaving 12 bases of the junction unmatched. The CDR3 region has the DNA TGTGCCATCAGTGTGCCCGGGACAGCTGCTCGCGAGCAGTACTTC. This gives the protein CAISVPGTAAREQYF.

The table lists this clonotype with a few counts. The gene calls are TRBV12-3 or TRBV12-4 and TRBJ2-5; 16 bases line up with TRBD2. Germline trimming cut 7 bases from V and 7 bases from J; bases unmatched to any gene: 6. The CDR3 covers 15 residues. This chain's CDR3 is CASTPGTSGGGTQYF. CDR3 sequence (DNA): TGTGCCAGCACCCCCGGGACTAGCGGGGGGGGGACCCAGTACTTC.

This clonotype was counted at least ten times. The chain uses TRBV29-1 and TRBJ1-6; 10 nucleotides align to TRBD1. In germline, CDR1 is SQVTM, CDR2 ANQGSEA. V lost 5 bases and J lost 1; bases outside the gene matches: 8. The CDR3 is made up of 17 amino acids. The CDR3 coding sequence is TGCAGCGTTTCCGGACAGGGGGGTCTATCCTATAATTCACCCCTCCACTTT. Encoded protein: CSVSGQGGLSYNSPLHF.

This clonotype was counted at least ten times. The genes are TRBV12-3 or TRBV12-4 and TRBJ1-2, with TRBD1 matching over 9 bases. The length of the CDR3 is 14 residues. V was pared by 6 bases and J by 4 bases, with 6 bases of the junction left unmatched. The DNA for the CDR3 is TGTGCCAGCAGCTACCACAGGGGGCCCTATGGCTACACCTTC. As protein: CASSYHRGPYGYTF.

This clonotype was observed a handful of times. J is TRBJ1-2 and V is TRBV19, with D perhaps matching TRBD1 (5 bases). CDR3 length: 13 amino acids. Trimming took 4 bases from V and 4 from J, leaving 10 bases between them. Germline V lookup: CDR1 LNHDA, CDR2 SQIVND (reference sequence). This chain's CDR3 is CASSTRDLYGYTF. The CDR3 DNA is TGTGCCAGTAGTACCAGGGACCTCTATGGCTACACCTTC.

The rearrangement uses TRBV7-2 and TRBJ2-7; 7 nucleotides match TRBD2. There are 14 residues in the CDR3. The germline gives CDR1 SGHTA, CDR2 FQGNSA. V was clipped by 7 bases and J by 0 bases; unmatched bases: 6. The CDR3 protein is CASTKSGASYEQYF. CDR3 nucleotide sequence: TGTGCCAGCACTAAAAGCGGGGCCTCCTACGAGCAGTACTTC.

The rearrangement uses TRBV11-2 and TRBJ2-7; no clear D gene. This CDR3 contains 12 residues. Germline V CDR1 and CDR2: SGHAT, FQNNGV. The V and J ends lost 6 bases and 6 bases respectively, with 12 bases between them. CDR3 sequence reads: CASRGYGREQYF. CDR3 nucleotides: TGTGCCAGCAGGGGCTACGGCCGCGAGCAGTACTTC. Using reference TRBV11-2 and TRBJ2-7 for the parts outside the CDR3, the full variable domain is EAGVAQSPRYKIIEKRQSVAFWCNPISGHATLYWYQQILGQGPKLLIQFQNNGVVDDSQLPKDRFSAERLKGVDSTLKIQPAKLEDSAVYLCASRGYGREQYFGPGTRLTVT.

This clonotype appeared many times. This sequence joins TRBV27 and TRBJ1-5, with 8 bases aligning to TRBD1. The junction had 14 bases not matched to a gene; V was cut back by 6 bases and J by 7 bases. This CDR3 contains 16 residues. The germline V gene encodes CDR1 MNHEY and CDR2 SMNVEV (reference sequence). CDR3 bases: TGTGCCAGCAGCTTGGGGGGGGCAGGGGGCGCGCAGCCCCAGCATTTT. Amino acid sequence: CASSLGGAGGAQPQHF.

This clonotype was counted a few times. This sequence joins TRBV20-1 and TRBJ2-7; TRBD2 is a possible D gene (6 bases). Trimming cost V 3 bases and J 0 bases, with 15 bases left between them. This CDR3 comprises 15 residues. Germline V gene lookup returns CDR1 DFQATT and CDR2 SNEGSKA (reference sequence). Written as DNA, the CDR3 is TGCAGTGCTAGGCGCCCTGGCGGGGACTCCTACGAGCAGTACTTC. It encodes CSARRPGGDSYEQYF.